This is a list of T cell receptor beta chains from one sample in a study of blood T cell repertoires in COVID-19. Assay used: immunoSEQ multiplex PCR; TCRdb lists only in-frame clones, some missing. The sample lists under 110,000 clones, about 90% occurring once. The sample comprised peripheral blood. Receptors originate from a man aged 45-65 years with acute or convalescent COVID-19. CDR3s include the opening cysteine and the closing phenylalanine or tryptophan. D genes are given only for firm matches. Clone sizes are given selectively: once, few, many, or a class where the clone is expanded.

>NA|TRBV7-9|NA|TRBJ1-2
CASSLTPNYGYTF
TGTGCCAGCAGCTTAACACCTAACTATGGCTACACCTTC
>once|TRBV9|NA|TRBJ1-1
CASSVGQQMNTEAFF
TGTGCCAGCAGCGTTGGACAGCAGATGAACACTGAAGCTTTCTTT
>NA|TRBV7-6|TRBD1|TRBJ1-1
CASSDRTGVATEAFF
TGTGCCAGCAGCGATCGGACAGGGGTTGCCACTGAAGCTTTCTTT
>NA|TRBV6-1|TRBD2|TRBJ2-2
CASSEALRLAGMELFF
TGTGCCAGCAGTGAAGCGCTTCGACTAGCGGGTATGGAGCTGTTTTTT
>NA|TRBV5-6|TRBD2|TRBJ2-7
CASSGGRTSYNEQYF
TGTGCCAGCAGCGGGGGGCGGACTAGCTATAACGAGCAGTACTTC
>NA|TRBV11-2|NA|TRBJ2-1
CASSFGRVAAQQFF
TGTGCCAGCAGCTTCGGGCGGGTAGCAGCCCAGCAGTTCTTC
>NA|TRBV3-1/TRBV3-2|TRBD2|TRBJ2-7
CASSQGSSGGSYEQYF
TGTGCCAGCAGCCAAGGATCTAGCGGGGGAAGCTACGAGCAGTACTTC
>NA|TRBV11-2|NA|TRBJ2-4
CASSLGVGAKNIQYF
TGTGCCAGCAGCTTAGGGGTTGGGGCGAAAAACATTCAGTACTTC
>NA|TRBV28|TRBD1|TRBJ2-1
CASSNRDSYNEQFF
TGTGCCAGCAGTAACCGGGACAGTTACAATGAGCAGTTCTTC
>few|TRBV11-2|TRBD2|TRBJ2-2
CASSLRGANTGELFF
TGTGCCAGCAGCTTACGGGGGGCGAACACCGGGGAGCTGTTTTTT
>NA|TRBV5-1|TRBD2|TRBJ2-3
CASSLVSGTSGTDTQYF
TGCGCCAGCAGCTTGGTCTCGGGGACTAGCGGCACAGATACGCAGTATTTT
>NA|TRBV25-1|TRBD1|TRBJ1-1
CASSVSGGRTEAFF
TGTGCCAGCAGTGTATCAGGGGGCAGGACTGAAGCTTTCTTT
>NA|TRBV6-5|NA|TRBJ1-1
CASSSGAGRPEAFF
TGTGCCAGCAGTTCCGGGGCAGGGAGGCCTGAAGCTTTCTTT
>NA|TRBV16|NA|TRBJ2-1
CASSQVRMNEQFF
TGTGCCAGCAGCCAGGTGAGGATGAATGAGCAGTTCTTC
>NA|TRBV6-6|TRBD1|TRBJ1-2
CASSTPTGVGYTF
TGTGCCAGCAGTACCCCGACAGGGGTTGGCTACACCTTC
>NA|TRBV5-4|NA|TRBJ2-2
CASSASTGELFF
TGTGCCAGCAGTGCGTCCACCGGGGAGCTGTTTTTT
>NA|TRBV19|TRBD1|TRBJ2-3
CASKPPGTASAQYF
TGTGCCAGTAAACCTCCCGGGACAGCCAGTGCGCAGTATTTT
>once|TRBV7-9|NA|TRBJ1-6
CASSLAGNNSPLHF
TGTGCCAGCAGCTTGGCAGGGAATAATTCACCCCTCCACTTT
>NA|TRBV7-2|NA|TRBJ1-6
CASSLAPISPLHF
TGTGCCAGCAGCTTAGCCCCTATTTCACCCCTCCACTTT
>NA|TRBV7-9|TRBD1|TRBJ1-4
CASSRDRGREKLFF
TGTGCCAGCAGCAGGGACAGGGGAAGGGAAAAACTGTTTTTT
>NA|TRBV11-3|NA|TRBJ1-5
CASSPWTTEGLYSNQPQHF
TGTGCCAGCAGCCCTTGGACTACCGAGGGGTTGTATAGCAATCAGCCCCAGCATTTT